The text below deals with one T cell receptor (beta chain). Its antigen remains unknown. As to time point: baseline, week 1 (first vaccination visit). The treatment: pre-vaccination baseline after standard-of-care therapy. There were new WHO grade 3 or 4 astrocytomas in the donors, and these were IDH1-mutant and ATRX-lost. Measured with immunoSEQ multiplex PCR; TCRdb has only the in-frame clones, and not every one. In the table there are around 54,000 clones, more than 80% of which are singletons. These data are taken from a study of a mutant IDH1 vaccine in newly diagnosed glioma. Study context: Earlier therapy was either radiotherapy, temozolomide, or both, and most got both.

Study-wide findings and caveats: Pseudoprogression appeared unlinked to shifts in leading peripheral T cell clonotypes.

The CDR3 loop spans 13 amino acids. The germline gives CDR1 GTSNPN, CDR2 SVGIG (reference sequence). V dropped 3 bases and J dropped 0 bases, with 6 bases sitting between them. Here the sequenced sample was PBMCs, taken from a glioma patient treated with radiotherapy, temozolomide or both. This clonotype was sampled from a man between 18 and 29 years old with glioma. The V and J genes are TRBV30 and TRBJ1-3; D unclear. The CDR3 here is CAWSKFSGNTIYF. In DNA, the CDR3 is TGTGCCTGGAGCAAGTTCTCTGGAAACACCATATATTTT.